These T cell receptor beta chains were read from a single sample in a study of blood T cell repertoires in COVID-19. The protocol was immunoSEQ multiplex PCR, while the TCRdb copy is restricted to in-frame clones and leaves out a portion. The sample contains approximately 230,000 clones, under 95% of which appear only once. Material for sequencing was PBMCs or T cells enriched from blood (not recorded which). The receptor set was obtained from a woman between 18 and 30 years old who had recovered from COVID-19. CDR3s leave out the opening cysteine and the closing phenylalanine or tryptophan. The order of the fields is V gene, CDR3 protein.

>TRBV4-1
ASSPRGVDGELF
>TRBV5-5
ASSPEVFGLNSPLH
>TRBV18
ASSPGTGKTQPQH
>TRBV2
ASSELAGEETQY
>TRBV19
ASGRGALSGNTIY
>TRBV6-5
ASSRTGGSEYEQY
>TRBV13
ASSLVSRSNEQF
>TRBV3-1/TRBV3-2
ASSPGRIDTGELF
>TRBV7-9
ASSLARGLDNEQF
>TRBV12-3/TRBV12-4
ASSSGSTEAF
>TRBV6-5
ASSRGRGTEAF
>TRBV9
ASSVGLQGRGPGELF
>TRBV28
ASSLDRGGQNYGYT
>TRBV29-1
SVGQLNTEAF
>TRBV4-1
ASSVEEVSYEQY
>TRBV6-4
ASSDSDRSTQY
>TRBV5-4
ASSFPTDLTIGYT
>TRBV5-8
ASSTRPGQVLTPLH
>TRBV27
ASRPTANTEAF
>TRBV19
ASSVDTYTDTQY
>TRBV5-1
ASSSGVSETQY
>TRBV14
ASSQDGQRGRDTQY
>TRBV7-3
ASSGQENTGELF
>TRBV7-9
ASSLGSPGSNEQF
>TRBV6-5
ASSYGGVGYGYT
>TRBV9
ASSATGQGNTEAF
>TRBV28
ASSLWGARTEAF
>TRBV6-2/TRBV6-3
ASSSRSSRYRYEQY
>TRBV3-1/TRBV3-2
ASSQDVDTIY
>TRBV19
ASHPDRGDTQY
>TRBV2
ASYKGRQVNTEAF
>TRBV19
ASTQGPGVFTDTQY
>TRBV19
AIKINGRGDRDIQY
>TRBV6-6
ASSYLGNNQPQH
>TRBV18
ASSPLTGTYGRDAF
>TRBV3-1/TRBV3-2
ASSLGLYGYT
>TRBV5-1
ASTTGANTEAF
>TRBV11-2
ASSSGVMVTGGYT
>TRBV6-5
ASSYPQANPYEQY
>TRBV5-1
ASSPTGSYEQY
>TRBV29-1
SVGSREQY
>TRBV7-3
ASSSGTTIGEAF
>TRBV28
VTNNPGAGDTEAF
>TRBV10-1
ASSVGLANTDTQY
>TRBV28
ASRDRDRGYEQY
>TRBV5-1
ASSSGGFRDEQY
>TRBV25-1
ASSDAGWTEAF
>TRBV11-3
ASTRGVGETQY
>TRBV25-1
ASSGLFTGELF
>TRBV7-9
ASSSSGGITDTQY
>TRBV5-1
ASSLVPSTSYGYT
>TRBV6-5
ASIRQGPGELF
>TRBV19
ASSKRGGTNNEQF
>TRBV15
ATGRGGEETQY
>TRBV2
ASSVTGESNQPQH
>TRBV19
ASSIWLEAF
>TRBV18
ASSFGQGSEQY
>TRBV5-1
ASSLGGTGDTYEQY
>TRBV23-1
ASSQSRHGPLYGYT